The 22 T cell receptor beta chains in this list originate from one sample, sequenced in a study of blood T cell repertoires in COVID-19. This table comes from immunoSEQ multiplex PCR, and its TCRdb copy is limited to in-frame clones, with some not included. The sample records about 390,000 clones, around nine tenths being singletons. Material for sequencing was PBMCs or T cells enriched from blood (not recorded which). These receptors all come from a woman between 45 and 65 years old who had recovered from COVID-19.

Regarding this clone: Other DNA variants within this sample encode the same CDR3. This sequence joins TRBV30 and TRBJ2-7; 9 nucleotides align to TRBD2. CDR3 length: 14 amino acids. CDR1 GTSNPN and CDR2 SVGIG come from the germline V gene (reference sequence). V shed 4 bases, J shed 3 bases, and the junction held 7 bases outside the gene matches. This CDR3 reads CAWTGLASGYEQYF. The CDR3 bases are TGTGCCTGGACCGGACTAGCGAGCGGCTACGAGCAGTACTTC. Full variable domain (remainder filled in from reference TRBV30 and TRBJ2-7): SQTIHQWPATLVQPVGSPLSLECTVEGTSNPNLYWYRQAAGRGLQLLFYSVGIGQISSEVPQNLSASRPQDRQFILSSKKLLLSDSGFYLCAWTGLASGYEQYFGPGTRLTVT.

V gene TRBV2 combines with J gene TRBJ2-4; 10 bases are a match to TRBD1. V trimming: 7 bases; J trimming: 6 bases; junction bases outside the gene matches: 6. CDR1 is SNHLY and CDR2 is FYNNEI in the germline V gene. This CDR3 is built from 14 residues. The CDR3 spells CASTGTGVLNIQYF. CDR3 coding DNA: TGTGCCAGCACCGGGACAGGGGTCCTAAACATTCAGTACTTC.

CDR3 nucleotide sequence: TGTGCCAGCAGCCCTGGGGGGGCTGGGGAGCTGTTTTTT. Its protein product is CASSPGGAGELFF. The chain links TRBV7-3 to TRBJ2-2; a possible D gene is TRBD2 (7 bases). V lost 5 bases and J 8 bases, leaving 12 bases between the germline ends. Germline CDR1 SGHTA, CDR2 FQGTGA. The CDR3 loop spans 13 amino acids.

Written as DNA, the CDR3 is TGTGCCAGCAGCCATGGGAGGGGCACTGAAGCTTTCTTT. This codes for CASSHGRGTEAFF. This chain links TRBV14 with TRBJ1-1, with a tentative D call TRBD1 (5 bases). Germline loops: CDR1 SGHDN, CDR2 FVKESK. The CDR3 sequence is 13 residues long. The V gene lost 3 bases and the J gene lost 4 bases, with 9 bases spanning the gap.

In nucleotides, the CDR3 is TGTGCCAGCAGCCCGGGACTCCCAAACACCGGGGAGCTGTTTTTT. This translates into CASSPGLPNTGELFF. J is TRBJ2-2 and V is TRBV5-4; the D gene is possibly TRBD2 (6 bases). Trimming cost V 4 bases and J 2 bases, with 12 bases left between them. The germline V gene has CDR1 SGHNT and CDR2 YYREEE (reference sequence). The CDR3 covers 15 residues.

The chain joins TRBV30 to TRBJ2-7; D possibly corresponds to TRBD2 (6 bases). The germline V gene encodes CDR1 GTSNPN and CDR2 SVGIG (reference sequence). V was trimmed by 2 bases and J by 3 bases, leaving 11 bases between them. This CDR3 spans 13 amino acids. The CDR3 here is CAWSPTRYYEQYF. The CDR3 coding sequence is TGTGCCTGGAGTCCGACTAGGTACTACGAGCAGTACTTC.

V usage is TRBV28 and J usage is TRBJ1-4; 7 bases align to TRBD1. With V trimmed by 8 bases and J by 4 bases, 13 bases remained unmatched. This CDR3 contains 16 residues. Germline V lookup: CDR1 MDHEN, CDR2 SYDVKM. The CDR3 DNA reads as TGTGCCAGCGGATCCGGGACAGCAACCATTAATGAAAAACTGTTTTTT. It specifies CASGSGTATINEKLFF.

The chain recombines TRBV2 with TRBJ2-1, with 9 bases aligning to TRBD2. Germline CDR1 is SNHLY and CDR2 is FYNNEI. This CDR3 spans 14 amino acids. V trimming: 10 bases; J trimming: 4 bases; junction bases outside the gene matches: 8. CDR3 sequence reads: CATKTSGSYNEQFF. CDR3 DNA: TGTGCCACCAAGACTAGCGGAAGTTACAATGAGCAGTTCTTC.

The V call is TRBV18, the J call TRBJ1-4; no clear D gene. In germline, CDR1 is KGHSH, CDR2 LQKENI. CDR3 size: 15 residues. V gave up 2 bases and J gave up 5 bases, with 12 bases separating them. CDR3 DNA: TGTGCCAGCTCACCATCCAGGTCCCTAAATGAAAAACTGTTTTTT. It is translated as CASSPSRSLNEKLFF.

The chain employs TRBV28 and TRBJ2-5; D perhaps matches TRBD1 (7 bases). The CDR3 has 16 residues. With 7 bases removed from V and 5 bases from J, the gap between germline ends came to 23 bases. Germline assignment: CDR1 MDHEN and CDR2 SYDVKM. CDR3 DNA sequence: TGTGCCAGCACCTTAAGCAGGGGGGCGTCTAGGGAGACCCAGTACTTC. It translates to CASTLSRGASRETQYF.

The chain has TRBV5-1 and TRBJ2-5; tentatively, D is TRBD2 (5 bases). V lost 0 bases to trimming and J lost 8 bases, with 14 bases between them. The CDR3 has 14 residues. The germline CDR1 and CDR2 sequences are SGHRS and YFSETQ. The chain's CDR3 is CASSLERGRGTQYF. In DNA, the CDR3 is TGCGCCAGCAGCTTGGAACGGGGAAGAGGAACCCAGTACTTC.

The J gene is TRBJ2-5, the V gene TRBV3-1 (or the pseudogene TRBV3-2); no definite D call. This CDR3 has 12 amino acids. Trimming removed 6 bases from V and 6 bases from J, with 11 bases in between. CDR1 and CDR2 from the germline V gene are LGHDT and YNNKEL (reference sequence). CDR3 coding DNA: TGTGCCAGCAGTTCCACTCGTCAGACCCAGTACTTC. As protein: CASSSTRQTQYF.

The gene calls are TRBV2 and TRBJ1-1; D possibly corresponds to TRBD1 (6 bases). CDR1 is SNHLY and CDR2 is FYNNEI in the germline V gene. The CDR3 has 11 residues. V was pared by 7 bases and J by 6 bases, with 9 bases between. The CDR3 is CASKDSPEAFF. In nucleotides, the CDR3 is TGTGCCAGCAAGGACAGCCCTGAAGCTTTCTTT. Full variable domain (remainder filled in from reference TRBV2 and TRBJ1-1): EPEVTQTPSHQVTQMGQEVILRCVPISNHLYFYWYRQILGQKVEFLVSFYNNEISEKSEIFDDQFSVERPDGSNFTLKIRSTKLEDSAMYFCASKDSPEAFFGQGTRLTVV.

The chain uses TRBV27 and TRBJ2-7; D gene uncertain. The V and J ends lost 4 bases and 3 bases respectively, with 13 bases between them. The length of the CDR3 is 14 residues. Germline V CDR1 and CDR2: MNHEY, SMNVEV (reference sequence). The CDR3 DNA reads TGTGCCAGCAGTTCGCAGATCGCCGTCTACGAGCAGTACTTC. Translation gives CASSSQIAVYEQYF.

The V and J genes are TRBV6-2 or TRBV6-3 and TRBJ1-2; D possibly corresponds to TRBD1 (5 bases). Between the trimmed V and J ends, which lost 6 bases and 1 base, there was a span of 12 bases. CDR1 is MNHEY and CDR2 is SVGEGT in the germline V gene. The length of the CDR3 is 14 residues. DNA for the CDR3: TGTGCCAGCAGCTGGACACCTCATAACTATGGCTACACCTTC. Its protein is CASSWTPHNYGYTF.

This rearrangement joins TRBV5-1 to TRBJ1-1, with D unclear. V shed 0 bases and J shed 0 bases, with 12 bases lying between them. CDR1 and CDR2 (germline): SGHRS, YFSETQ. CDR3 length equals 16 residues. This CDR3 is CASSLGHGVMNTEAFF. CDR3 sequence (DNA): TGCGCCAGCAGCTTGGGGCACGGAGTCATGAACACTGAAGCTTTCTTT.

The chain combines TRBV14 with TRBJ2-7, with TRBD1 identical over 9 bases. Per the germline V gene, CDR1 is SGHDN and CDR2 is FVKESK. The CDR3 has 14 residues. J was trimmed by 2 bases and V by 8 bases; bases with no gene match: 7. In nucleotides, the CDR3 is TGTGCCAGCGCATGGGGACAGGGTCCCTACGAGCAGTACTTC. It translates to CASAWGQGPYEQYF.

This clone was observed a single time. This sample also contains other DNA sequences that code for the same CDR3. V gene TRBV5-1 combines with J gene TRBJ2-7, with TRBD1 matching over 9 bases. Germline V gene data show CDR1 as SGHRS and CDR2 as YFSETQ. V was pared by 3 bases and J by 3 bases, with 1 base of the junction left unmatched. This CDR3 has 13 amino acids. CDR3 region: CASSWDRDYEQYF. CDR3 DNA sequence: TGCGCCAGCAGCTGGGACAGGGACTACGAGCAGTACTTC.

V is TRBV30 and J is TRBJ1-2; D might be TRBD1 (6 bases). The V end lost 4 bases, the J end lost 4 bases, and 13 bases lay between the germline ends. CDR1 is GTSNPN, CDR2 SVGIG, per germline (reference sequence). The CDR3 is made up of 13 amino acids. The CDR3 sequence is CAWKTGFSYGYTF. CDR3 in DNA: TGTGCCTGGAAAACAGGGTTTTCCTATGGCTACACCTTC.

The rearrangement uses TRBV12-3 or TRBV12-4 and TRBJ2-3; D gene uncertain. This CDR3 region has 13 residues. Between the trimmed V and J ends, which lost 3 bases and 6 bases, there was a span of 10 bases. Here the CDR3 reads CASSLVRSDTQYF. The DNA for the CDR3 is TGTGCCAGCAGTTTGGTTCGTAGTGATACGCAGTATTTT.

The chain's CDR3 is CASSLDQGNEQFF. The DNA of the CDR3 is TGTGCCAGCAGCTTAGACCAGGGAAATGAGCAGTTCTTC. V and J are TRBV7-8 and TRBJ2-1, with D perhaps matching TRBD1 (5 bases). Germline-derived CDR1 and CDR2 are SGHVS and FQNEAQ. V was trimmed by 1 base and J by 7 bases, leaving 8 bases between them. CDR3 length: 13 residues.

The V gene is TRBV9, the J gene TRBJ1-3; D call uncertain. The V and J ends lost 0 bases and 0 bases respectively, with 13 bases between them. Germline V gives CDR1 SGDLS, CDR2 YYNGEE. This CDR3 is 17 amino acids long. CDR3 sequence reads: CASSVGAHASSGNTIYF. As DNA, the CDR3 is TGTGCCAGCAGCGTAGGGGCCCACGCCAGCTCTGGAAACACCATATATTTT.